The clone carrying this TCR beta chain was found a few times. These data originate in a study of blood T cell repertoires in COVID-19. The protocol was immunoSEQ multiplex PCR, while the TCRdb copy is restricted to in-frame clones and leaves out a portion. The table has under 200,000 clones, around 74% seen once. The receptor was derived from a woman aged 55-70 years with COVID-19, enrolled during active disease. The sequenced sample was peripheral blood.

The CDR3 bases are TGTGCCAGTAGTTGGACAGTTACAGATACGCAGTATTTT. It is translated as CASSWTVTDTQYF. The chain is built from TRBV19 and TRBJ2-3; a weak D match, TRBD1 (6 bases). This CDR3 is 13 amino acids long. V gave up 5 bases and J gave up 3 bases, with 9 bases separating them. Germline V gene sequence: CDR1 LNHDA, CDR2 SQIVND (reference sequence).